This T cell receptor (beta chain) was sequenced for a study of cytomegalovirus exposure and HLA in healthy donors. The primer mix had 60 Vbeta and 13 Jbeta primers. Sequencing was performed with immunoSEQ multiplex PCR; in TCRdb, only in-frame clones are kept and a portion is missing. The data contain some 98,000 clones, roughly 70% of them seen just once; the ten biggest clones take up under 3%. The germline V gene has CDR1 SNHLY and CDR2 FYNNEI. The CDR3 runs to 15 residues. V lost 7 bases to trimming and J lost 3 bases; unmatched junction nucleotides: 4. The sequence came from a man aged 50 to 59 in good health and CMV-seronegative. The chain couples TRBV2 to TRBJ2-2; 11 bases map to TRBD2. What was sequenced was PBMCs. The DNA of the CDR3 is TGTGCCAGCAACAAGGGACTAGCGGACACCGGGGAGCTGTTTTTT. Encoded protein: CASNKGLADTGELFF.